The present TCR beta chain was sequenced within a study of T-cell reconstitution after alpha-beta-depleted transplantation in children (dated by TCRdb to about 2016). A note on the overall study: T-cell immune reconstitution after TCRalphabeta/CD19-depleted allogeneic hematopoietic cell transplantation in children was quantitatively tracked in the study by means of TCR repertoire profiling.

The treatment or condition label here, explained by the study, means: allogeneic hematopoietic cell transplantation with graft depleted of TCRalphabeta T cells and CD19 B cells. The children who served as transplant recipients had been given grafts of TCRalphabeta/CD19-depleted allogeneic hematopoietic cells. The study at large found these results: In some patients, high TCRbeta diversity at day 60 was attributed to recipient T cells and intrathymic progenitors that had survived conditioning. Hyperexpanded clone frequencies declined over subsequent months; after one year, T-cell counts and TCRbeta diversity were mostly attributed to newly produced T cells. About two months after transplant, the apparently early recovery of alphabetaT-cell counts reportedly depended on just several hundred clones that had expanded rapidly and came from non-depleted graft cells.

The library was generated by PCR. Sequenced using an Illumina HiSeq 2500. TCR libraries were prepared with molecular barcoding, using unique molecular identifiers to normalize TCRbeta repertoire quantification. TCRdb handled the public reads itself, with Q25 trimming in fastp and clone calling in MiXCR, and kept productive beta chains. CDR3 protein sequences are deduplicated, and each keeps its most common genes and DNA. The sample table shows some 460,000 distinct CDR3 sequences, and 15% to 20% are seen once. The ten largest clones add up to approximately 28% of the sample. This clonotype was counted only a few times. Its recognized antigen is unknown. Per-nucleotide qualities are absent, and no much larger clonotype sits a single base away. The CDR3 holds 13 amino acids from the cysteine to the phenylalanine. The only DNA kept is the CDR3, 39 bases in frame from the first base. At the junction V is shortened by 3 bases and J by 15 bases; bases outside the gene matches: 14. The CDR1 and CDR2 encoded by the germline V gene (reference sequence) are DFQATT and SNEGSKA.

The chain uses TRBV20-1 and TRBJ2-3; 8 middle bases align to TRBD2. Sequenced material: PBMCs, mostly from graft donor cells, taken 360 days after TCRalphabeta/CD19-depleted stem cell transplant. This receptor was obtained from a boy less than two years old who had a stem cell transplant for Wiskott-Aldrich syndrome, so the T cells may come from the graft donor. The CDR3 protein is CSARGAGGRPAYF. The sequenced DNA: TGCAGTGCTAGGGGGGCGGGGGGACGCCCCGCCTATTTT.